These 30 T cell receptor beta chains were all obtained from the same sample, sequenced in a study of monozygotic twins with inflammatory bowel disease. TCRdb reanalyzed the 5' RACE reads, giving one entry per CDR3 protein sequence and no DNA. The sample's table shows 300,000 to 450,000 distinct CDR3 sequences. Material: blood. These receptors were taken from a human donor with ulcerative colitis or Crohn's disease, or a healthy co-twin of an affected twin (not recorded which).

J is TRBJ2-3 and V is TRBV6-2 or TRBV6-3; TCRdb's D call, TRBD1, is unchecked because there is no DNA. Germline CDR1 and CDR2: MNHEY and SVGEGT. This CDR3 spans 17 amino acids. The CDR3 protein is CASSLSKPRGLGDTQYF.

The chain is built from TRBV4-2 and TRBJ2-7; the D gene TCRdb calls, TRBD2, cannot be checked with no DNA. Germline V CDR1 and CDR2: LGHNA, YNFKEQ. This CDR3 contains 16 residues. Here the CDR3 reads CASSHRFLLAAYEQYF.

V gene TRBV5-6 combines with J gene TRBJ2-2. From germline, CDR1 is SGHDT and CDR2 YYEEEE. This CDR3 contains 17 residues. The CDR3 loop reads CASSFGRKFTNTGELFF.

This chain connects TRBV6-6 to TRBJ1-6. This CDR3 is 14 amino acids long. Germline values: CDR1 MNHNY, CDR2 SVGAGI (reference sequence). The CDR3 sequence is CASSPGRENSPLHF.

CDR3 region: CASSQDQGGAGMSDTQYF. The V call is TRBV4-3, the J call TRBJ2-3; TCRdb outputs TRBD2, but without DNA this stays unchecked. Germline values: CDR1 LGHNA, CDR2 YSLEER. The CDR3 length is 18 residues.

This rearrangement joins TRBV9 to TRBJ1-3; the TRBD1 assignment by TCRdb is unverifiable without DNA. The CDR3 loop spans 17 amino acids. CDR1 and CDR2 (germline): SGDLS, YYNGEE. CDR3: CASSVGGGASSGNTIYF.

The chain combines TRBV9 with TRBJ2-7; absent DNA, TCRdb's TRBD1 call cannot be checked. This CDR3 has 14 amino acids. The germline gives CDR1 SGDLS, CDR2 YYNGEE. This CDR3 reads CASSVGQGVYEQYF.

The chain couples TRBV7-8 to TRBJ1-1; TCRdb names TRBD1, which stays unverified in the absence of DNA. CDR3 length equals 15 residues. The germline gives CDR1 SGHVS, CDR2 FQNEAQ. CDR3: CASSFAWGGNTEAFF.

V is TRBV5-1 and J is TRBJ2-1; TCRdb's assignment of TRBD1 cannot be checked, as there is no DNA. Germline lookup yields CDR1 SGHRS and CDR2 YFSETQ. CDR3 size: 16 residues. CDR3 in amino acids: CASSLAGGRGGNEQFF. Supplemented by reference TRBV5-1 and TRBJ2-1, the full variable domain reads KAGVTQTPRYLIKTRGQQVTLSCSPISGHRSVSWYQQTPGQGLQFLFEYFSETQRNKGNFPGRFSGRQFSNSRSEMNVSTLELGDSALYLCASSLAGGRGGNEQFFGPGTRLTVL.

J is TRBJ1-5 and V is TRBV23-1; TCRdb selects TRBD1, and the lack of DNA leaves this call unchecked. TRBV23-1 carries the ORF label, with uncertain function. CDR3 length equals 14 residues. The CDR3 is CASSQGPINQPQHF.

The gene calls are TRBV12-3 or TRBV12-4 and TRBJ2-7; TCRdb designates TRBD1, a call that cannot be tested without DNA. This CDR3 contains 15 residues. This CDR3 is CASSLGVRRTYEQYF.

CDR3 loop: CASSSLRYFYEQYF. This sequence joins TRBV11-2 and TRBJ2-7. Germline lookup yields CDR1 SGHAT and CDR2 FQNNGV. The CDR3 has 14 amino acids. The whole variable domain, remainder taken from reference TRBV11-2 and TRBJ2-7, is EAGVAQSPRYKIIEKRQSVAFWCNPISGHATLYWYQQILGQGPKLLIQFQNNGVVDDSQLPKDRFSAERLKGVDSTLKIQPAKLEDSAVYLCASSSLRYFYEQYFGPGTRLTVT.

The rearrangement links TRBV6-2 or TRBV6-3 to TRBJ2-6; TCRdb reports TRBD1, a call that lacks DNA to check it against. CDR3 length: 15 amino acids. CDR1 and CDR2 from the germline V gene are MNHEY and SVGEGT. The CDR3 loop reads CASRTDRVGANVLTF.

The chain employs TRBV5-5 and TRBJ2-6; with no DNA, the TCRdb D assignment of TRBD1 cannot be verified. There are 17 residues in the CDR3. The germline CDR1 and CDR2 sequences are SGHKS and YYEKEE (reference sequence). The chain's CDR3 is CASSLGQVWSGANVLTF. The variable domain in full, with the rest retrieved from reference TRBV5-5 and TRBJ2-6, is DAGVTQSPTHLIKTRGQQVTLRCSPISGHKSVSWYQQVLGQGPQFIFQYYEKEERGRGNFPDRFSARQFPNYSSELNVNALLLGDSALYLCASSLGQVWSGANVLTFGAGSRLTVL.

The chain has TRBV7-2 and TRBJ2-6. The CDR3 covers 16 residues. CDR1 and CDR2 (germline): SGHTA, FQGNSA. The CDR3 region is CASSLVSGTGANVLTF.

The chain carries TRBV5-5 and TRBJ2-2; TCRdb's D call, TRBD1, is unchecked because there is no DNA. Germline assignment: CDR1 SGHKS and CDR2 YYEKEE (reference sequence). This CDR3 is 16 amino acids long. The CDR3: CASSPGQAFNTGELFF. The full variable domain, in which reference TRBV5-5 and TRBJ2-2 provide the parts outside the CDR3, is DAGVTQSPTHLIKTRGQQVTLRCSPISGHKSVSWYQQVLGQGPQFIFQYYEKEERGRGNFPDRFSARQFPNYSSELNVNALLLGDSALYLCASSPGQAFNTGELFFGEGSRLTVL.

CDR3 region: CAWSVGAGQGVHEQYF. V gene TRBV30 combines with J gene TRBJ2-7; the D gene TCRdb calls, TRBD1, cannot be checked with no DNA. This CDR3 is 16 amino acids long. The V gene's germline CDR1 is GTSNPN and CDR2 SVGIG (reference sequence).

The chain combines TRBV21-1 with TRBJ2-3. TRBV21-1 is a pseudogene locus. The CDR3 has 14 residues. CDR3 residues: CASSNGKKTDTQYF.

The genes are TRBV19 and TRBJ1-5; the TCRdb D gene call, TRBD1, has no DNA to confirm it. This CDR3 region has 13 residues. CDR1 LNHDA and CDR2 SQIVND come from the germline V gene (reference sequence). The CDR3 is CASSFRDGTPQHF.

V usage is TRBV18 and J usage is TRBJ1-1; TCRdb selects TRBD1, and the lack of DNA leaves this call unchecked. Germline loops: CDR1 KGHSH, CDR2 LQKENI. CDR3 length: 18 residues. The chain's CDR3 is CASSPRDRKAWGNTEAFF.

The chain recombines TRBV6-1 with TRBJ2-7; TCRdb designates TRBD1, a call that cannot be tested without DNA. CDR1 and CDR2 (germline): MNHNS, SASEGT. The CDR3 loop spans 15 amino acids. The CDR3 protein is CASTPSRDRAYEQYF.

The genes are TRBV14 and TRBJ2-5; no DNA is available, so the TRBD1 call from TCRdb remains unchecked. Germline CDR1 reads SGHDN; CDR2 reads FVKESK. CDR3 size: 15 residues. CDR3 protein: CASSQDRWTGETQYF. Looking up the rest from reference TRBV14 and TRBJ2-5 gives the full variable domain: EAGVTQFPSHSVIEKGQTVTLRCDPISGHDNLYWYRRVMGKEIKFLLHFVKESKQDESGMPNNRFLAERTGGTYSTLKVQPAELEDSGVYFCASSQDRWTGETQYFGPGTRLLVL.

The J gene is TRBJ1-1, the V gene TRBV14. The CDR3 is 15 amino acids. Germline V gene sequence: CDR1 SGHDN, CDR2 FVKESK. CDR3 amino acids: CASSQVISMNTEAFF.

The rearrangement uses TRBV12-3 or TRBV12-4 and TRBJ2-7. The CDR3 sequence is 15 residues long. CDR3: CASTLHGGASYEQYF.

This chain links TRBV7-8 with TRBJ2-7; lacking DNA, the TRBD1 call made by TCRdb goes unchecked. The CDR3 totals 14 residues. Germline assignment: CDR1 SGHVS and CDR2 FQNEAQ. This CDR3 is CASSPQGRVYEQYF.

The rearrangement joins TRBV4-2 to TRBJ1-2. CDR1 is LGHNA and CDR2 is YNFKEQ in the germline V gene. There are 14 residues in the CDR3. The CDR3 loop reads CASSQELGFYGYTF.

This sequence joins TRBV7-9 and TRBJ2-3; the TCRdb call, TRBD1, lacks DNA for checking. Germline V gene sequence: CDR1 SEHNR, CDR2 FQNEAQ (reference sequence). The CDR3 totals 13 residues. Here the CDR3 reads CATLRDYTDTQYF.

The chain recombines TRBV29-1 with TRBJ2-2. Per the germline V gene, CDR1 is SQVTM and CDR2 is ANQGSEA. CDR3 length: 12 amino acids. CDR3 loop: CSVVANTGELFF.

This chain connects TRBV25-1 to TRBJ2-1; TCRdb reports TRBD2, a call that lacks DNA to check it against. CDR3 length: 14 residues. Germline V gene sequence: CDR1 MGHDK, CDR2 SYGVNS. CDR3 loop: CASRDTLPWNEQFF.

CDR3 amino acids: CASMDLYSYNSPLHF. The chain combines TRBV4-1 with TRBJ1-6. CDR3 size: 15 residues. Germline values: CDR1 MGHRA, CDR2 YSYEKL.